This TCR beta chain was recovered during a study of blood T cell repertoires in COVID-19. Study overall: Samples of COVID-19 (acute and convalescent) were obtained from the United States, Italy and Spain.

Per the original methods: For nucleated cells, counts were estimated from reference gene primer amplification. Method: immunoSEQ multiplex PCR; TCRdb's copy keeps in-frame clones and lacks some. V, J and clone size were drawn from that table, and D and trimming were deduced from the DNA. Here the sample spans roughly 150,000 clones, under 95% being singletons. The CDR3 sequence is 15 residues long. V lost 0 bases to trimming and J lost 3 bases, with 12 bases between them. The receptor's source is a man aged 18 to 30 with acute or convalescent COVID-19. The V call is TRBV5-3, the J call TRBJ1-1; unclear D gene. TRBV5-3 is sorted into the ORF group, with uncertain function. Sequencing input: peripheral blood. The CDR3 sequence is CARSLDYSEDTEAFF. The CDR3 DNA reads TGTGCCAGAAGCTTGGATTATTCCGAGGACACTGAAGCTTTCTTT.